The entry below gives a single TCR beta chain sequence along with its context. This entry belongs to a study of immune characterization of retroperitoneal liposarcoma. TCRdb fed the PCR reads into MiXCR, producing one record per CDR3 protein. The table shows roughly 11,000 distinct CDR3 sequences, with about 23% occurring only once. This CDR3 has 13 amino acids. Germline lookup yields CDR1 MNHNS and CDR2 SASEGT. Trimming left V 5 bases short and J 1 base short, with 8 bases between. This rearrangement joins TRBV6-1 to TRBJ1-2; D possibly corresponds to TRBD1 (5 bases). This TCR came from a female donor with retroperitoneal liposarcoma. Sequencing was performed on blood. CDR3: CASSQGLNYGYTF. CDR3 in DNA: TGTGCCAGCAGTCAGGGACTTAACTATGGCTACACCTTC.